The sequence of this TCR beta chain was determined in a study of shared clonotypes between healthy human individuals. Sequencing was performed with immunoSEQ multiplex PCR; in TCRdb, only in-frame clones are kept and a portion is missing. The sample includes around 1,900,000 clones, around 93% of them seen just once. Terminally differentiated effector memory CD45RA+ cells were left out of the naive CD8 fraction, which was CD45RO-negative and positively selected for CCR7. The length of the CDR3 is 16 residues. V shed 0 bases and J shed 10 bases, with 19 bases lying between them. CDR1 and CDR2 from the germline V gene are LGHNA and YSLEER.

The specimen sequenced was naive CD8+ T cells from PBMCs. The receptor comes from a young man in good health. Some clones in this sample may be carry-over from other donors' samples. The chain employs TRBV4-3 and TRBJ2-1; D call uncertain. CDR3: CASSQDGSPAAVEQFF. Here the CDR3 DNA reads TGCGCCAGCAGCCAAGATGGATCCCCGGCCGCGGTCGAGCAGTTCTTC.